These 31 T cell receptor beta chains originate from one sample sequenced in a study of cytomegalovirus exposure and HLA in healthy donors. Primers included in the PCR were 60 Vbeta and 13 Jbeta primers. Clones were read by immunoSEQ multiplex PCR, and TCRdb kept only the in-frame ones, dropping some. Among 140,000 or so clones listed, 78% were seen once. The specimen was PBMCs. Receptors were obtained from a female donor in good health and CMV-seronegative.

The rearrangement joins TRBV6-4 to TRBJ1-2; 7 nucleotides line up with TRBD1. This CDR3 contains 15 residues. V gave up 6 bases and J gave up 4 bases; unmatched junction bases: 11. Germline CDR1 is MRHNA and CDR2 is SNTAGT. The DNA of the CDR3 is TGTGCCAGCAGAGCCCGGGACAGTGAAAGCTATGGCTACACCTTC. Its translation: CASRARDSESYGYTF.

In its sample, this clone was seen a few times. This chain connects TRBV4-3 to TRBJ2-1; a possible D gene is TRBD2 (7 bases). The germline gives CDR1 LGHNA, CDR2 YSLEER. Trimming pared 0 bases from V and 15 bases from J, leaving 15 bases between. The CDR3 contains 13 residues. In DNA, the CDR3 is TGCGCCAGCAGCCAAGAAGGGGGAGGGTCGCGGTTCTTC. This codes for CASSQEGGGSRFF.

The V call is TRBV28, the J call TRBJ1-2, with 7 positions matching TRBD1. The CDR3 runs 15 residues. V gave up 3 bases and J gave up 8 bases; unmatched junction bases: 12. Germline CDR1 MDHEN, CDR2 SYDVKM. Here the CDR3 DNA reads TGTGCCAGCAGTTTTCATGACAGGGATCCAGGGGGCTACACCTTC. Protein: CASSFHDRDPGGYTF.

With respect to this clone: Its ends do not fully match the called genes, so a read error is possible. The gene calls are TRBV30 and TRBJ1-1, with 10 nucleotides matching TRBD1. Germline-derived CDR1 and CDR2 are GTSNPN and SVGIG (reference sequence). The CDR3 is made up of 13 amino acids. The CDR3 DNA follows: TGCAAGCTGGGACAGGGGCATGGTGCTGAAGCTTTCTTT. Translation: CKLGQGHGAEAFF.

The rearrangement uses TRBV19 and TRBJ2-1, with TRBD1 as a possible D gene (5 bases). CDR3 length: 12 residues. CDR1 is LNHDA and CDR2 is SQIVND in the germline V gene (reference sequence). V lost 2 bases and J 9 bases, leaving 8 bases between the germline ends. The CDR3 region is CASSIRRGEQFF. The CDR3 region has the DNA TGTGCCAGTAGTATAAGAAGGGGTGAGCAGTTCTTC.

The chain recombines TRBV30 with TRBJ2-1; D possibly corresponds to TRBD2 (6 bases). Germline V gene sequence: CDR1 GTSNPN, CDR2 SVGIG (reference sequence). CDR3 length: 13 residues. Trimming cost V 2 bases and J 9 bases, with 14 bases left between them. The CDR3 spells CAWSKSGFGEQFF. Here the CDR3 DNA reads TGTGCCTGGAGTAAAAGCGGGTTTGGTGAGCAGTTCTTC.

V usage is TRBV4-2 and J usage is TRBJ1-4; 10 positions agree with TRBD1. Germline V gene sequence: CDR1 LGHNA, CDR2 YNFKEQ. The CDR3 covers 15 residues. Trimming cost V 4 bases and J 4 bases; bases outside gene matches: 3. CDR3 nucleotide sequence: TGTGCCAGCAGCCCGACAGGGGGCGGTAATGAAAAACTGTTTTTT. It is translated as CASSPTGGGNEKLFF.

This clone was recorded many times. This chain joins TRBV5-4 and TRBJ2-3; 8 bases agree with TRBD2. The length of the CDR3 is 16 residues. The V gene's germline CDR1 is SGHNT and CDR2 YYREEE (reference sequence). The V segment lost 3 bases and the J segment 6 bases; nucleotides outside the gene matches: 12. For the CDR3, the DNA is TGTGCCAGCAGCTACACGGGACTAGTGAGGAGCGATACGCAGTATTTT. Translation gives CASSYTGLVRSDTQYF.

The chain recombines TRBV5-4 with TRBJ1-5; D is unresolved. Trimming took 10 bases from V and 2 from J, leaving 16 bases between them. CDR1 and CDR2 (germline): SGHNT, YYREEE (reference sequence). This CDR3 has 14 amino acids. CDR3 nucleotide sequence: TGTGCCGCGAGTCGGGGTGGTGGCAATCAGCCCCAGCATTTT. Translated, it gives CAASRGGGNQPQHF.

The chain links TRBV5-6 to TRBJ2-2, with 8 bases that match TRBD2. J lost 4 bases, V lost 5 bases, and 13 bases had no gene match. The germline CDR1 and CDR2 sequences are SGHDT and YYEEEE. The CDR3 contains 17 residues. The CDR3 nucleotides are TGTGCCAGCAGATTGAGATTAGCGGGGCCCACCACCGGGGAGCTGTTTTTT. Translation gives CASRLRLAGPTTGELFF.

The V gene is TRBV7-9, the J gene TRBJ2-7; maybe TRBD1 (6 bases). V shed 4 bases and J shed 2 bases, with 12 bases lying between them. The CDR3 contains 14 residues. Germline V gene sequence: CDR1 SEHNR, CDR2 FQNEAQ (reference sequence). In nucleotides, the CDR3 is TGTGCCAGCAGCTCTAAATGGACAGCCTACGAGCAGTACTTC. Its translation is CASSSKWTAYEQYF.

The chain uses TRBV15 and TRBJ2-1, with 14 bases matching TRBD2. The germline V gene has CDR1 LNHNV and CDR2 YYDKDF (reference sequence). Unmatched junction bases numbered 1, after V lost 0 bases and J lost 6 bases. The CDR3 is 16 amino acids. CDR3 nucleotide sequence: TGTGCCACCAGCAGAGATGGGACTAGCGGGAGCAATGAGCAGTTCTTC. Translation gives CATSRDGTSGSNEQFF. Looking up the rest from reference TRBV15 and TRBJ2-1 gives the full variable domain: DAMVIQNPRYQVTQFGKPVTLSCSQTLNHNVMYWYQQKSSQAPKLLFHYYDKDFNNEADTPDNFQSRRPNTSFCFLDIRSPGLGDTAMYLCATSRDGTSGSNEQFFGPGTRLTVL.

V is TRBV27 and J is TRBJ1-4; the match to TRBD1 covers 11 bases. CDR3 size: 14 residues. Germline V gives CDR1 MNHEY, CDR2 SMNVEV (reference sequence). The V gene end was trimmed by 5 bases and the J gene end by 8 bases; junction bases not matched to a gene: 4. Here the CDR3 reads CASSRTGGYEKLFF. The CDR3 nucleotides are TGTGCCAGCAGTAGGACAGGGGGCTACGAAAAACTGTTTTTT. Drawing the rest from reference TRBV27 and TRBJ1-4, the complete variable domain is EAQVTQNPRYLITVTGKKLTVTCSQNMNHEYMSWYRQDPGLGLRQIYYSMNVEVTDKGDVPEGYKVSRKEKRNFPLILESPSPNQTSLYFCASSRTGGYEKLFFGSGTQLSVL.

CDR3 nucleotides: TGTGCCAGCAGTGGGCGGGGGCGTAACTATGGCTACACCTTC. Encoded protein: CASSGRGRNYGYTF. The chain uses TRBV2 and TRBJ1-2; the D gene is possibly TRBD1 (6 bases). Germline CDR1 reads SNHLY; CDR2 reads FYNNEI. With 4 bases removed from V and 1 base from J, the gap between germline ends came to 10 bases. This CDR3 region has 14 residues.

The chain couples TRBV7-6 to TRBJ2-1; 15 nucleotides line up with TRBD2. The germline gives CDR1 SGHVS, CDR2 FNYEAQ. V trimming: 7 bases; J trimming: 2 bases; junction bases outside the gene matches: 9. This CDR3 spans 18 amino acids. The CDR3 protein is CASTSGGLAGGAYNEQFF. The DNA for the CDR3 is TGTGCCAGCACCTCAGGGGGACTAGCGGGAGGCGCCTACAATGAGCAGTTCTTC.

The chain joins TRBV5-8 to TRBJ2-3; 10 nucleotides match TRBD1. Germline CDR1 reads SGHTS; CDR2 reads YDEGEE. The CDR3 extends over 15 amino acids. V shed 0 bases, J shed 4 bases, and the junction held 2 bases outside the gene matches. The CDR3: CASSLVTGGADTQYF. Here the CDR3 DNA reads TGTGCCAGCAGCTTGGTGACAGGGGGCGCAGATACGCAGTATTTT. Full variable domain (outside the CDR3, taken from reference TRBV5-8 and TRBJ2-3): EAGVTQSPTHLIKTRGQQATLRCSPISGHTSVYWYQQALGLGLQFLLWYDEGEERNRGNFPPRFSGRQFPNYSSELNVNALELEDSALYLCASSLVTGGADTQYFGPGTRLTVL.

The chain is built from TRBV11-2 and TRBJ2-1; 13 nucleotides match TRBD2. The length of the CDR3 is 13 residues. Losses at the gene ends were 10 bases for V and 14 bases for J; bases not matched to a gene: 11. The germline gives CDR1 SGHAT, CDR2 FQNNGV. The CDR3: CATTHWTSGSEFF. The DNA for the CDR3 is TGTGCCACCACTCATTGGACTAGCGGGAGTGAGTTCTTC.

V is TRBV7-6 and J is TRBJ2-7; 8 nucleotides agree with TRBD1. CDR1 and CDR2 from the germline V gene are SGHVS and FNYEAQ. The CDR3 is made up of 15 amino acids. With 1 base clipped from V and 5 bases from J, the junction kept 7 bases outside the gene matches. In DNA, the CDR3 is TGTGCCAGCAGCTTAGTCTTAGGACAGGGAAACGAGCAGTACTTC. Translated, it gives CASSLVLGQGNEQYF.

This chain connects TRBV28 to TRBJ1-2; TRBD1 agrees at 7 bases. The ends lost 4 bases at V and 9 bases at J; junction bases unmatched: 2. This CDR3 is 11 amino acids long. Germline V lookup: CDR1 MDHEN, CDR2 SYDVKM. The CDR3 reads CASSWDSRYTF. The CDR3 DNA sequence: TGTGCCAGCAGTTGGGACAGCCGCTACACCTTC.

In its sample, this clone was seen a few times. V is TRBV5-4 and J is TRBJ2-6; possible D gene TRBD2, 5 bases. Germline V lookup: CDR1 SGHNT, CDR2 YYREEE (reference sequence). V was pared by 4 bases and J by 1 base, with 18 bases between. The CDR3 covers 18 residues. CDR3 coding DNA: TGTGCCAGCAGCACCTTCGGGGTCACCGGTTCTGGGGCCAACGTCCTGACTTTC. Amino acid sequence: CASSTFGVTGSGANVLTF.

This clone came up a few times. The chain links TRBV4-2 to TRBJ2-1, with TRBD2 matching over 9 bases. The germline CDR1 and CDR2 sequences are LGHNA and YNFKEQ. This CDR3 is 16 amino acids long. J was trimmed by 3 bases and V by 0 bases; bases with no gene match: 3. In nucleotides, the CDR3 is TGTGCCAGCAGCCAAGAGTGGCGGGAGGGCTACAATGAGCAGTTCTTC. Amino acid sequence: CASSQEWREGYNEQFF.

The chain employs TRBV14 and TRBJ2-1; TRBD2 is a possible D gene (5 bases). Per the germline V gene, CDR1 is SGHDN and CDR2 is FVKESK. The germline V and J ends were trimmed by 3 bases and 11 bases, with 11 bases remaining between them. This CDR3 comprises 12 residues. The CDR3 DNA reads as TGTGCCAGCAGCCACAGGACTCCAAAGCAGTTCTTC. This translates into CASSHRTPKQFF.

This clone was seen only a few times. The J gene is TRBJ1-1, the V gene TRBV28; TRBD1 matches 7 bases. The CDR3 totals 15 residues. Germline CDR1 and CDR2: MDHEN and SYDVKM. With V trimmed by 6 bases and J by 6 bases, 13 bases remained unmatched. The CDR3 DNA reads as TGTGCCAGCAGCGACAGGGTGTGGGCGTTCGCTGAAGCTTTCTTT. This encodes CASSDRVWAFAEAFF.

The chain carries TRBV2 and TRBJ2-3; a possible D gene is TRBD2 (5 bases). The CDR3 spans 12 residues. V lost 8 bases and J 3 bases, leaving 9 bases between the germline ends. CDR1 SNHLY and CDR2 FYNNEI come from the germline V gene. CDR3 sequence (DNA): TGTGCCAGCGGGCGGAGGACAGATACGCAGTATTTT. Translated: CASGRRTDTQYF.

The chain joins TRBV5-1 to TRBJ2-5; 7 bases line up with TRBD2. The closer fit of TRBJ2-7 to the DNA end suggests the J call may be wrong. The CDR3 totals 14 residues. Germline V lookup: CDR1 SGHRS, CDR2 YFSETQ. Here the CDR3 reads CASSLLAVSYEQYF. The CDR3 nucleotides read TGCGCCAGCAGCTTGCTAGCGGTCTCCTACGAGCAGTACTTC.

J is TRBJ1-1 and V is TRBV19, with 8 nucleotides matching TRBD1. Germline CDR1 and CDR2: LNHDA and SQIVND (reference sequence). This CDR3 is built from 14 residues. V trimming: 8 bases; J trimming: 3 bases; junction bases outside the gene matches: 8. The CDR3 is CASAGGAVDTEAFF. The DNA for the CDR3 is TGTGCCAGTGCAGGGGGCGCGGTGGACACTGAAGCTTTCTTT.

The chain employs TRBV19 and TRBJ1-4; D possibly corresponds to TRBD1 (5 bases). The V gene's germline CDR1 is LNHDA and CDR2 SQIVND (reference sequence). This CDR3 comprises 14 residues. The ends were cut back, 7 bases at V and 4 bases at J, with 13 bases in the middle. The CDR3 DNA follows: TGTGCCAGTAACCTAAGGAGGGGTAATGAAAAACTGTTTTTT. Its translation: CASNLRRGNEKLFF.

Comment on this clone: Other DNA sequences from this sample encode an identical CDR3 as well. V gene TRBV9 combines with J gene TRBJ2-2; no reliable D call. Germline assignment: CDR1 SGDLS and CDR2 YYNGEE. This CDR3 is 14 amino acids long. V was trimmed by 0 bases and J by 0 bases, leaving 3 bases between them. CDR3: CASSVAANTGELFF. CDR3 bases: TGTGCCAGCAGCGTAGCGGCGAACACCGGGGAGCTGTTTTTT.

This chain joins TRBV9 and TRBJ1-4, with 7 bases lining up with TRBD1. V dropped 3 bases and J dropped 5; count of bases not matched to a gene: 4. This CDR3 has 14 residues. CDR1 and CDR2 (germline): SGDLS, YYNGEE. This CDR3 is CASSAGTANEKLFF. The CDR3 DNA sequence: TGTGCCAGCAGCGCCGGGACAGCGAATGAAAAACTGTTTTTT.

The V call is TRBV30, the J call TRBJ1-3; 8 nucleotides align to TRBD1. Germline lookup yields CDR1 GTSNPN and CDR2 SVGIG (reference sequence). The CDR3 has 15 residues. The ends lost 4 bases at V and 4 bases at J; junction bases unmatched: 9. This CDR3 is CAWNPQGALGNTIYF. The CDR3 nucleotides read TGTGCCTGGAACCCCCAGGGGGCGCTCGGAAACACCATATATTTT.

The rearrangement links TRBV29-1 to TRBJ2-3; TRBD2 might be the D (6 bases). Germline V gives CDR1 SQVTM, CDR2 ANQGSEA. Trimming took off 7 bases at V and 11 bases at J, with 16 bases between the two ends. The CDR3 loop spans 11 amino acids. CDR3 DNA: TGCAGCGCCGGGAGTAGAGTGGGGCAGTATTTT. Translation gives CSAGSRVGQYF.